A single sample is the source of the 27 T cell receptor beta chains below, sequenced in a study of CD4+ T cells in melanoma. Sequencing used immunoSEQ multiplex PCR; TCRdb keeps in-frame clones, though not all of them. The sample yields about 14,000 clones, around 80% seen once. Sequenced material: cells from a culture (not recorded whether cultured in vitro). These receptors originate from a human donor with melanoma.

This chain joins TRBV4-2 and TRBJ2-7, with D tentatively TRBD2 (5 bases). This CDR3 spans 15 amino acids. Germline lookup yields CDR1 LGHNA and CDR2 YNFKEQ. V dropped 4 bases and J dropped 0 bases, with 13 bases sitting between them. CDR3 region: CASSRRGYSSYEQYF. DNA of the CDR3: TGTGCCAGCAGCCGCCGGGGATACAGCTCCTACGAGCAGTACTTC.

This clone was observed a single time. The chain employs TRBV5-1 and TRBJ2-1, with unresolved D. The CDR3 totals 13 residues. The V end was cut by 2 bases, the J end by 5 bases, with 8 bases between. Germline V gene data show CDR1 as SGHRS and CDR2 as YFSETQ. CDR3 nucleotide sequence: TGCGCCAGCAGCTTAACTTCGGACAATGAGCAGTTCTTC. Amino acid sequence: CASSLTSDNEQFF.

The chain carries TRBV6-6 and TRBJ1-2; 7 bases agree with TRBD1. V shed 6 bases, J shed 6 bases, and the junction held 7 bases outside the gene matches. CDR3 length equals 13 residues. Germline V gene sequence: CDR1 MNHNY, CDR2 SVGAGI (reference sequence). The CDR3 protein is CASSPPTGNGYTF. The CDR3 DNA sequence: TGTGCCAGCAGCCCGCCGACAGGGAATGGCTACACCTTC.

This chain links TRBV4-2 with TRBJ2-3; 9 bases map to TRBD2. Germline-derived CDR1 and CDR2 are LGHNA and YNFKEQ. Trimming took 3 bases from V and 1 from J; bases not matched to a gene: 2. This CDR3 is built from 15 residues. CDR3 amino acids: CASSQRTSGTDTQYF. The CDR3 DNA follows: TGTGCCAGCAGCCAGCGGACTAGCGGCACAGATACGCAGTATTTT.

The CDR3: CASTPLGGSPAEAFF. In nucleotides, the CDR3 is TGTGCCAGCACTCCACTGGGGGGTAGCCCAGCTGAAGCTTTCTTT. This chain connects TRBV6-5 to TRBJ1-1; possible D gene TRBD1, 5 bases. Deletions cut 7 bases from V and 6 bases from J, with 21 bases between. The CDR3 totals 15 residues. Germline V gene data show CDR1 as MNHEY and CDR2 as SVGAGI.

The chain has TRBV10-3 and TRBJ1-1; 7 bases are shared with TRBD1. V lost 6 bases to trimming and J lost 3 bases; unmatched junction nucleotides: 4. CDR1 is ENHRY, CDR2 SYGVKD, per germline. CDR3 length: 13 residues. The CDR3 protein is CAIRVDRDTEAFF. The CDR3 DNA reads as TGTGCCATCAGAGTCGACAGGGACACTGAAGCTTTCTTT.

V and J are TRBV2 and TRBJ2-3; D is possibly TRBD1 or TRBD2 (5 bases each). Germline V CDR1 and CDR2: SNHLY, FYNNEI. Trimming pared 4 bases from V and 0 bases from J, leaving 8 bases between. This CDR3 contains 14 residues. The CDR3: CASSGWDSTDTQYF. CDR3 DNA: TGTGCCAGCAGTGGTTGGGACAGCACAGATACGCAGTATTTT.

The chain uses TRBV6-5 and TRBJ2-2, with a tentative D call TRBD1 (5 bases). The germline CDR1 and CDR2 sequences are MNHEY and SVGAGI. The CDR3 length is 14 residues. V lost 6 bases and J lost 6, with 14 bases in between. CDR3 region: CASRGASGSGELFF. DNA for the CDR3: TGTGCCAGCAGAGGGGCCTCGGGCTCCGGGGAGCTGTTTTTT.

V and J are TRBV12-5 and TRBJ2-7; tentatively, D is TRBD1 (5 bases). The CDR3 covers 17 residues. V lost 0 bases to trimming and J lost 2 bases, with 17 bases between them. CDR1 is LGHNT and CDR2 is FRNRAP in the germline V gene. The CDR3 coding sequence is TGTGCTAGTGGTTTGGTACTCGGCAGGGTGGAAACCTACGAGCAGTACTTC. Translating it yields CASGLVLGRVETYEQYF.

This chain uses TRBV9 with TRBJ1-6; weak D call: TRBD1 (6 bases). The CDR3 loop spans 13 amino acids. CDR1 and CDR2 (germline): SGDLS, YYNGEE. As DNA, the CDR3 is TGTGAGCAGGGGCGTAGAAAGGATTCACCCCTCCACTTT. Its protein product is CEQGRRKDSPLHF.

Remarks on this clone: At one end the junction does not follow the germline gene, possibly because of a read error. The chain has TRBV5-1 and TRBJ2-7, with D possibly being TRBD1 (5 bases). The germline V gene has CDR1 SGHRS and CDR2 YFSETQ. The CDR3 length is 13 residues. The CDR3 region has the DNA TGCGCCAGCAGCTTGACCACAGGCTACGGGCAGTACTTC. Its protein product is CASSLTTGYGQYF.

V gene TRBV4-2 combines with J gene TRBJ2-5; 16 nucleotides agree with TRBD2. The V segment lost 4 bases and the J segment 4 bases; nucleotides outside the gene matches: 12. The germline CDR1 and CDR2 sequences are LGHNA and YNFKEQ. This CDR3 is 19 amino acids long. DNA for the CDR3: TGTGCCAGCAGCCGATCCGGGACTAGCGGGGGGGCCGGGCTAGAGACCCAGTACTTC. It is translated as CASSRSGTSGGAGLETQYF.

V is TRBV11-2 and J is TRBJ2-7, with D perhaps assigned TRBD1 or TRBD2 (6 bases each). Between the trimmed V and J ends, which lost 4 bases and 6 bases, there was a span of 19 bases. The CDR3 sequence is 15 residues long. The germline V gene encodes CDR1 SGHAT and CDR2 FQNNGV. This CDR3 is CASSSMLGGRGEQYF. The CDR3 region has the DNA TGTGCCAGCAGCTCGATGCTAGGGGGGCGAGGCGAGCAGTACTTC.

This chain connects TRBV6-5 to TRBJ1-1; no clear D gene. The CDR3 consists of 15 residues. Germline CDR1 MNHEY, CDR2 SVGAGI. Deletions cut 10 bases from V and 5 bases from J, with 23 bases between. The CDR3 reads CATSISGHGRTEAFF. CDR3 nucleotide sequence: TGTGCCACCTCCATCTCTGGCCACGGACGGACTGAAGCTTTCTTT.

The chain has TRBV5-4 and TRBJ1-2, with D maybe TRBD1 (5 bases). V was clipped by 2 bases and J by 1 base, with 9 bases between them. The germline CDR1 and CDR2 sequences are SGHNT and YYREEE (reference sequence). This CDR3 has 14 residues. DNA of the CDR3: TGTGCCAGCAGCTTACGGGGGTATAACTATGGCTACACCTTC. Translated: CASSLRGYNYGYTF.

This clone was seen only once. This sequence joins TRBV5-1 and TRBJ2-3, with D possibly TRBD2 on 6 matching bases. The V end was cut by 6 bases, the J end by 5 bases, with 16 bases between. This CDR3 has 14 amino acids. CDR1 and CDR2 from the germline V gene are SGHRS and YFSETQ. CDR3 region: CASNMEGSGDTQYF. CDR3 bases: TGCGCCAGCAACATGGAGGGTTCGGGAGATACGCAGTATTTT.

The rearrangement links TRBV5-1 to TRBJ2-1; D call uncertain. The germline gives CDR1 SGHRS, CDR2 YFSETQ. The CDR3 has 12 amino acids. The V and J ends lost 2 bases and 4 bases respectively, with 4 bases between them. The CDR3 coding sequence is TGCGCCAGCAGCTTTAGGTACAATGAGCAGTTCTTC. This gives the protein CASSFRYNEQFF.

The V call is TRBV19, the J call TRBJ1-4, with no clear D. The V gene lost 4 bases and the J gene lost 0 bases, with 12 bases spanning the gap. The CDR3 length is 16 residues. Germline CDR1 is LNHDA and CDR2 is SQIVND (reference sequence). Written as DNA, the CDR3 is TGTGCCAGTAGTACCAAGGGCGGGGCAACTAATGAAAAACTGTTTTTT. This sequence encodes CASSTKGGATNEKLFF.

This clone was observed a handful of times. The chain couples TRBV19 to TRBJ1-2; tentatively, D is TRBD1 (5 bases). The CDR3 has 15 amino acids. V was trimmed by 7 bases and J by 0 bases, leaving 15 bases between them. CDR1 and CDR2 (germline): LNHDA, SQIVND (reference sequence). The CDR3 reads CASTPRRVANYGYTF. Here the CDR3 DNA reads TGTGCCAGTACCCCGCGCAGGGTAGCTAACTATGGCTACACCTTC.

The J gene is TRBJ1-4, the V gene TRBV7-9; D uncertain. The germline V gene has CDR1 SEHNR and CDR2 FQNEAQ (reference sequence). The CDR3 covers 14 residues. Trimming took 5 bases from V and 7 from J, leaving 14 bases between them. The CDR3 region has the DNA TGTGCCAGCAGCCCCGGCTGGGGTGGTGAAAAACTGTTTTTT. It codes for CASSPGWGGEKLFF. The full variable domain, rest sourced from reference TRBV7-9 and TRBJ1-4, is DTGVSQNPRHKITKRGQNVTFRCDPISEHNRLYWYRQTLGQGPEFLTYFQNEAQLEKSRLLSDRFSAERPKGSFSTLEIQRTEQGDSAMYLCASSPGWGGEKLFFGSGTQLSVL.

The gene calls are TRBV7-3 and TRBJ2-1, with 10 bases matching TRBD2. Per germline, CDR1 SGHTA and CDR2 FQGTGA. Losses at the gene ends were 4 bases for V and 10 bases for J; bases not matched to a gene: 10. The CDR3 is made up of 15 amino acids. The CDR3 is CASSSSGGLKGEQFF. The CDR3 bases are TGTGCCAGCAGCTCTAGCGGGGGTCTTAAGGGGGAGCAGTTCTTC.

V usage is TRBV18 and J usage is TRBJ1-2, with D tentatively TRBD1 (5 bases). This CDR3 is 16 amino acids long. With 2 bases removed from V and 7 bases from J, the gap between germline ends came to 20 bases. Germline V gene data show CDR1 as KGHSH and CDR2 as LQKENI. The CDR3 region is CASSPFFSGEQAGYTF. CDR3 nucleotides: TGTGCCAGCTCACCATTCTTCTCGGGAGAACAGGCTGGCTACACCTTC.

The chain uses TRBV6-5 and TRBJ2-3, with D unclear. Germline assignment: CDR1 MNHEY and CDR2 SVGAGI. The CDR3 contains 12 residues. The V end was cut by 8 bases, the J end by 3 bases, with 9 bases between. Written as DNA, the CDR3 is TGTGCCAGCCAGTCGACGACAGATACGCAGTATTTT. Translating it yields CASQSTTDTQYF.

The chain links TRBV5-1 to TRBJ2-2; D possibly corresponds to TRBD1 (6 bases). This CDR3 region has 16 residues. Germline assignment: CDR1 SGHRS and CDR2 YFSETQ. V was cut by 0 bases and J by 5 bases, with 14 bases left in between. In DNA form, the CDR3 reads TGCGCCAGCAGCTTGGTTACAGGGCAGCATACCGGGGAGCTGTTTTTT. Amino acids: CASSLVTGQHTGELFF.

The CDR3 loop is CASSLSPRIGYTF. The CDR3, as DNA: TGTGCCAGCAGCTTATCCCCCAGGATTGGCTACACCTTC. The chain couples TRBV7-9 to TRBJ1-2; the D is unclear. Germline assignment: CDR1 SEHNR and CDR2 FQNEAQ (reference sequence). Trimming stripped 2 bases from V and 7 bases from J, with 11 bases between. The CDR3 is 13 amino acids.

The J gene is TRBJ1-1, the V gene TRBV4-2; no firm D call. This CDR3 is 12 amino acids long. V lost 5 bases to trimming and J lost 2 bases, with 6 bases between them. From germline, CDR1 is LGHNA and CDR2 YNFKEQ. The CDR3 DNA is TGTGCCAGCAGCGGATTAAACACTGAAGCTTTCTTT. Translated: CASSGLNTEAFF.

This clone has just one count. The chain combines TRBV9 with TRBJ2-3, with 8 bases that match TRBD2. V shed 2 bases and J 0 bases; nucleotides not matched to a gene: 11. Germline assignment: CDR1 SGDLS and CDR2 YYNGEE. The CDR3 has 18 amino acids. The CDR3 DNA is TGTGCCAGCAGCGTCACCCCTGAGCGGGGGCTTAGCACAGATACGCAGTATTTT. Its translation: CASSVTPERGLSTDTQYF.